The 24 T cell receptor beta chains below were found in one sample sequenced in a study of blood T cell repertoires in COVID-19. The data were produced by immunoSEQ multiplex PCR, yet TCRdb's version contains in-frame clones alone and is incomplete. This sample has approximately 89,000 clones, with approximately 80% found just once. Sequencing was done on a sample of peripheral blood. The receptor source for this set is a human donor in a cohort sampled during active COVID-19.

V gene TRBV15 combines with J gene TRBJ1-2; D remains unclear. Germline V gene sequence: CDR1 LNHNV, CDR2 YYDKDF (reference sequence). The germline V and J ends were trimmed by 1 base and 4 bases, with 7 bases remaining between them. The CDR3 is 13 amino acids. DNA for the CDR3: TGTGCCACCAGCAGAGGAGGGCCCTATGGCTACACCTTC. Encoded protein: CATSRGGPYGYTF.

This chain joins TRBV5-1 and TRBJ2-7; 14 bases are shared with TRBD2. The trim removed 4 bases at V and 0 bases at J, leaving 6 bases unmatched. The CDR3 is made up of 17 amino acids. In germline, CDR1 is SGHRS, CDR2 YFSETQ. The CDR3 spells CASSHPGTSGSSYEQYF. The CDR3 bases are TGCGCCAGCAGCCATCCTGGGACTAGCGGGAGCTCCTACGAGCAGTACTTC.

CDR3 bases: TGTGCCAGCAGTCCCCGTAGCGGGTACGAGCAGTACTTC. Translating it yields CASSPRSGYEQYF. The chain uses TRBV12-3 or TRBV12-4 and TRBJ2-7; 7 bases align to TRBD2. The CDR3 extends over 13 amino acids. Unmatched junction bases numbered 5, after V lost 5 bases and J lost 4 bases.

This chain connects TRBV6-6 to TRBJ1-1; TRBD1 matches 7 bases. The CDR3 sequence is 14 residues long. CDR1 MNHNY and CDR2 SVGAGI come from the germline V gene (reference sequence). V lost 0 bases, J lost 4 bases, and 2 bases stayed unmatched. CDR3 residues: CASSYSPGGTEAFF. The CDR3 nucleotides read TGTGCCAGCAGTTACTCGCCAGGGGGCACTGAAGCTTTCTTT.

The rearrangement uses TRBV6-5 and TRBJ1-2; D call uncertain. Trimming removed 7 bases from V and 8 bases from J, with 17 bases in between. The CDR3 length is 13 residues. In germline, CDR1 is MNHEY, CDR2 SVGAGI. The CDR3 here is CASTTGDGRGYTF. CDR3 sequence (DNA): TGTGCCAGCACCACCGGGGATGGTCGAGGCTACACCTTC.

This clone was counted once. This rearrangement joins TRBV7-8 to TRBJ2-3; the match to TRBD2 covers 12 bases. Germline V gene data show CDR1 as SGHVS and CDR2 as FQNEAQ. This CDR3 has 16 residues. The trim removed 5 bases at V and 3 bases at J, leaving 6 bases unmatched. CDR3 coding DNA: TGTGCCAGCAGCAAATGGACTAGCGGGAATACAGATACGCAGTATTTT. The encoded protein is CASSKWTSGNTDTQYF.

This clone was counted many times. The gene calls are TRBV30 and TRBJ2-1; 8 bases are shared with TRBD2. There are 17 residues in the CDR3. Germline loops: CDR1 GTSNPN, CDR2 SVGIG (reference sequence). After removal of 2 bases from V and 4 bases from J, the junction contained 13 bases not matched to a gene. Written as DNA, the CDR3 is TGTGCCTGGAGTTCCAGCGGGAGCGCAGTATGGTACAATGAGCAGTTCTTC. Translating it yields CAWSSSGSAVWYNEQFF.

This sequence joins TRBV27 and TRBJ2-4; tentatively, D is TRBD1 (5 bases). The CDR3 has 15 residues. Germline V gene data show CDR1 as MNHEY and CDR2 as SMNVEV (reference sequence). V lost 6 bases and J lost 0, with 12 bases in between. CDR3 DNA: TGTGCCAGCAGCCCAATAGGGGTAGCCAAAAACATTCAGTACTTC. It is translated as CASSPIGVAKNIQYF.

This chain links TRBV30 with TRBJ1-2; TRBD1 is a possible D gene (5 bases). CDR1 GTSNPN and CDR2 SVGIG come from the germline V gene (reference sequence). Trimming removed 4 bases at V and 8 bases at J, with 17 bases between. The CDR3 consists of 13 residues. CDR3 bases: TGTGCCTGGACCGATTCGGGACTCATGGGCTACACCTTC. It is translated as CAWTDSGLMGYTF.

CDR3: CASSPRTGGFEQYF. CDR3 nucleotides: TGTGCCAGCAGCCCCCGAACAGGGGGTTTCGAGCAGTACTTC. This chain uses TRBV7-2 with TRBJ2-7; the match to TRBD1 covers 8 bases. V lost 5 bases and J lost 6; bases outside the gene matches: 9. In germline, CDR1 is SGHTA, CDR2 FQGNSA. This CDR3 is built from 14 residues.

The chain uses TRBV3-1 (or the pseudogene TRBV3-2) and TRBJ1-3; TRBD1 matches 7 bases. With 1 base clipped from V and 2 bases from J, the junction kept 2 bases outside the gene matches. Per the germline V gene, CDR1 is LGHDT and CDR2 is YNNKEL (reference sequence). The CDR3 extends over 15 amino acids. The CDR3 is CASSQVQGAGNTIYF. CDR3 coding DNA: TGTGCCAGCAGCCAAGTCCAGGGGGCTGGAAACACCATATATTTT.

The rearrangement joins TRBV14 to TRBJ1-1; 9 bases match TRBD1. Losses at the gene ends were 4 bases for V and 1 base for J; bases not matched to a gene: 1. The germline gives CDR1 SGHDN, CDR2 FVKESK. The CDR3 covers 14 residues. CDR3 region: CASSRQGGNTEAFF. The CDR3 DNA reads TGTGCCAGCAGCCGACAGGGGGGGAACACTGAAGCTTTCTTT.

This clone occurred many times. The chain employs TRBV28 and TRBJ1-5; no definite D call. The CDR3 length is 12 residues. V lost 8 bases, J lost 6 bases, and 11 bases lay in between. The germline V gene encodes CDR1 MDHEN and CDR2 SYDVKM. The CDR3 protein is CASHSASQPQHF. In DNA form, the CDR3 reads TGTGCCAGCCATTCAGCTAGTCAGCCCCAGCATTTT.

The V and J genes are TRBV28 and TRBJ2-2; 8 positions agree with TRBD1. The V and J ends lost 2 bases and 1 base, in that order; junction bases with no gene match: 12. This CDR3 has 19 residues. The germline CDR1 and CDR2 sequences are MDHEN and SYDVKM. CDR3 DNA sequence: TGTGCCAGCAGTTTAGTAACAGGGGGACTCCCCCTGAACACCGGGGAGCTGTTTTTT. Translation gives CASSLVTGGLPLNTGELFF.

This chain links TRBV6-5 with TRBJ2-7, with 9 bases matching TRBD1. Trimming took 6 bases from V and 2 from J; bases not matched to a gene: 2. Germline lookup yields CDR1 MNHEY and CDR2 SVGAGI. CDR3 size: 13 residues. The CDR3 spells CASRGTGTYEQYF. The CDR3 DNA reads TGTGCCAGCAGGGGGACAGGGACCTACGAGCAGTACTTC.

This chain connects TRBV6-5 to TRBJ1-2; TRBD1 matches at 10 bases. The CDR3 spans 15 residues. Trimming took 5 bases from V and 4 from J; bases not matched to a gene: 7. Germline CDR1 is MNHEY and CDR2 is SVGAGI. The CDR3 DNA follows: TGTGCCAGCAGTCTGAGACAGGGGGCGGTCTATGGCTACACCTTC. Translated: CASSLRQGAVYGYTF.

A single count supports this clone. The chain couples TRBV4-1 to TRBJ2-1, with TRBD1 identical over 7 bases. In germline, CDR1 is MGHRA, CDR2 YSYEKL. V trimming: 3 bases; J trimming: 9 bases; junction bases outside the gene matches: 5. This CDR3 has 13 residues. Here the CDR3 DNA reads TGCGCCAGCAGCCAGCCCCAGGGGGTTGAGCAGTTCTTC. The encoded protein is CASSQPQGVEQFF.

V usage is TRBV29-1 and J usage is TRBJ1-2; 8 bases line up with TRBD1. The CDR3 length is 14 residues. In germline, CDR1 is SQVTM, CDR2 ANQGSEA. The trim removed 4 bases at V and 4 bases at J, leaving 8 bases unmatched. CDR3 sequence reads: CSVAEAGGAYGYTF. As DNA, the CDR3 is TGCAGCGTTGCCGAGGCAGGGGGCGCCTATGGCTACACCTTC.

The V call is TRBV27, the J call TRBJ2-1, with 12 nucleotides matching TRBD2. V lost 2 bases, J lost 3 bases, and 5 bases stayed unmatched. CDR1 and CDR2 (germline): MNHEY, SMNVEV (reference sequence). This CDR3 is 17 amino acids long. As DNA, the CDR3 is TGTGCCAGCAGTTTAGACGGACTAGCGGGAAACTACAATGAGCAGTTCTTC. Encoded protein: CASSLDGLAGNYNEQFF.

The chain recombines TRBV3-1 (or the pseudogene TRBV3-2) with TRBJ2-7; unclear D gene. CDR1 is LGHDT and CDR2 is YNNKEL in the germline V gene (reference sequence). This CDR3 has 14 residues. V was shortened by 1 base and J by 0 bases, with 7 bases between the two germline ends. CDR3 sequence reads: CASSQGPVSYEQYF. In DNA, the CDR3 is TGTGCCAGCAGCCAAGGTCCGGTCTCCTACGAGCAGTACTTC.

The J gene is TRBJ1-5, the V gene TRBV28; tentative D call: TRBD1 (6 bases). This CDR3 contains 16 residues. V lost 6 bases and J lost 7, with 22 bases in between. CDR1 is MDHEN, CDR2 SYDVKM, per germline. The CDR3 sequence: CASSSNPTGSRQPQHF. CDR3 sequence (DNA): TGTGCCAGCAGCTCCAACCCGACAGGCTCCAGACAGCCCCAGCATTTT.

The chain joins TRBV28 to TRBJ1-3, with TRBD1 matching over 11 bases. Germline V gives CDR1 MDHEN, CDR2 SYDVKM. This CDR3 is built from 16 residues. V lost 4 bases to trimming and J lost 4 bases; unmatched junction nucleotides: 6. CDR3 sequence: CASSSGQGARGNTIYF. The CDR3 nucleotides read TGTGCCAGCAGTTCTGGACAGGGGGCGAGGGGAAACACCATATATTTT.

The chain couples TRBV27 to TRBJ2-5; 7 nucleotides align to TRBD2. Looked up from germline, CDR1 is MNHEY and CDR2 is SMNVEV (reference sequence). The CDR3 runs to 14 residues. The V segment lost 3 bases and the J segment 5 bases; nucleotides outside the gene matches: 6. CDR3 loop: CASSFSGIGETQYF. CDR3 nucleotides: TGTGCCAGCAGTTTCAGCGGGATTGGGGAGACCCAGTACTTC.

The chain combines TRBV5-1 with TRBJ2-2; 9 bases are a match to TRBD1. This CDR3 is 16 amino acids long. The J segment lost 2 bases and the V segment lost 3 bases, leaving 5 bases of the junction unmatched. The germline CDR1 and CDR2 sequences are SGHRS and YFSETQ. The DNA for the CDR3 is TGCGCCAGCAGCTGGGGGGACAGGGCCAACACCGGGGAGCTGTTTTTT. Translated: CASSWGDRANTGELFF.